Below, one TCR beta chain is given with its context. The sample belongs to a study of blood T cell repertoires in COVID-19. Across the study: Samples taken during acute and convalescent COVID-19 were collected in the United States, Italy and Spain. T cells, B-cell-depleted T cells, or PBMCs provided the cDNA or gDNA that served as material.

Per the original data handling: Using reference gene primer amplification, nucleated cell counts were estimated. Clones were sequenced by immunoSEQ multiplex PCR, and TCRdb holds only the in-frame ones, with some missing. The V and J calls and clone size were taken over from that table, and D and trimming were inferred from the DNA. In the table there are about 180,000 clones, roughly 84% of which are singletons. The V end lost 5 bases, the J end lost 7 bases, and 21 bases lay between the germline ends. The CDR3 has 14 residues. The V gene's germline CDR1 is SQVTM and CDR2 ANQGSEA. The clonotype was recovered from a human donor in a cohort sampled during active COVID-19. Sequenced sample: peripheral blood. The V gene is TRBV29-1, the J gene TRBJ2-7; D might be TRBD1 (6 bases). The CDR3 sequence: CSVTLRQDRGEQYF. For the CDR3, the DNA is TGCAGCGTTACTCTTCGACAGGACCGGGGTGAGCAGTACTTC.